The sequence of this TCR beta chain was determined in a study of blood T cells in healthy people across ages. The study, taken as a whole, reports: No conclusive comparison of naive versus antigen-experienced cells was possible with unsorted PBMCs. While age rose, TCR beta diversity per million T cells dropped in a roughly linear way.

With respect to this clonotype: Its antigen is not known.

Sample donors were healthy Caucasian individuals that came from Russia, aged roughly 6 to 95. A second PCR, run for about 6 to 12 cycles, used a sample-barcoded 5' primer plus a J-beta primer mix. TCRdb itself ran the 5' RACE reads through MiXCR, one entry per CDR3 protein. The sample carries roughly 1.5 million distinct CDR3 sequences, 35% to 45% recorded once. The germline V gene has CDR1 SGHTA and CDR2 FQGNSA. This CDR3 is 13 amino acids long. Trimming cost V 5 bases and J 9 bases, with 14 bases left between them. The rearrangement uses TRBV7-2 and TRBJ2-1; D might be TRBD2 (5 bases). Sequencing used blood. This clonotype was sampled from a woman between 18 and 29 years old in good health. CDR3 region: CASSVLFEGEQFF. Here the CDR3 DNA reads TGTGCCAGCAGCGTCCTTTTCGAGGGTGAGCAGTTCTTC.